What follows are 10 T cell receptor beta chains derived from one specimen sequenced in a study of OX40 agonist ivuxolimab in advanced cancers. The table came from immunoSEQ multiplex PCR; TCRdb's copy has only in-frame clones and leaves some out. The repertoire includes under 75,000 clones, approximately 90% of them detected once, and more than 0.5% sits in the top ten. Specimen: CD4+ or CD8+ T cells sorted from blood, collected in a trial of the OX40 agonist ivuxolimab. These receptors were taken from an adult with an advanced solid tumor such as melanoma, head and neck, liver or kidney cancer.

This clone was found a few times. The chain has TRBV21-1 and TRBJ2-5; TRBD1 was called by the table and not checked on the DNA. TRBV21-1 is given as a pseudogene. The CDR3 contains 15 residues. CDR3 DNA sequence: TGTGCCACGCCCGGGAACAGGGGGCCAGGAGAGACCCAGTACTTC. Amino acids: CATPGNRGPGETQYF.

This clone has more than one count but fewer than ten. J is TRBJ2-7 and V is TRBV18, with TRBD2 matching over 11 bases. This CDR3 is 18 amino acids long. Germline CDR1 and CDR2: KGHSH and LQKENI. J lost 2 bases, V lost 1 base, and 10 bases had no gene match. This chain's CDR3 is CASSPLGLAEKPAYEQYF. Written as DNA, the CDR3 is TGTGCCAGCTCACCACTGGGACTAGCGGAAAAACCCGCCTACGAGCAGTACTTC. Variable domain in full (rest from reference TRBV18 and TRBJ2-7): NAGVMQNPRHLVRRRGQEARLRCSPMKGHSHVYWYRQLPEEGLKFMVYLQKENIIDESGMPKERFSAEFPKEGPSILRIQQVVRGDSAAYFCASSPLGLAEKPAYEQYFGPGTRLTVT.

V and J are TRBV18 and TRBJ2-1; D gene unclear. The V and J ends lost 2 bases and 8 bases respectively, with 13 bases between them. The CDR3 is 14 amino acids. Germline CDR1 reads KGHSH; CDR2 reads LQKENI. CDR3 in amino acids: CASSPTYVTDEQFF. The DNA of the CDR3 is TGTGCCAGCTCACCAACGTATGTTACCGATGAGCAGTTCTTC.

The chain joins TRBV5-6 to TRBJ2-7; 7 positions match TRBD2. V shed 4 bases and J 6 bases; nucleotides not matched to a gene: 7. The CDR3 consists of 13 residues. Germline V gives CDR1 SGHDT, CDR2 YYEEEE. CDR3 in amino acids: CASSTGRAFEQYF. The CDR3 coding sequence is TGTGCCAGCAGCACGGGGAGGGCCTTCGAGCAGTACTTC.

This chain uses TRBV10-3 with TRBJ2-1; maybe TRBD2 (6 bases). CDR3 size: 15 residues. V was shortened by 10 bases and J by 6 bases, with 22 bases between the two germline ends. Germline V gene sequence: CDR1 ENHRY, CDR2 SYGVKD. The CDR3 is CATEHPGRSGNEQFF. In DNA form, the CDR3 reads TGTGCCACGGAACACCCCGGGAGAAGCGGCAATGAGCAGTTCTTC.

This clone was counted a few times. The chain joins TRBV12-2 to TRBJ2-7; no check of the table's D call, TRBD1, against the DNA was made. TRBV12-2 is a listed pseudogene. The CDR3 extends over 16 amino acids. The CDR3 DNA reads as TGTGCAAGTCGCTTAGTCGACAGGCTTCGGTCCTACGAGCAGTACTTC. Encoded protein: CASRLVDRLRSYEQYF.

This chain links TRBV5-8 with TRBJ2-5; D is unresolved. V was clipped by 1 base and J by 4 bases, with 2 bases between them. This CDR3 is built from 11 residues. Germline V CDR1 and CDR2: SGHTS, YDEGEE. The CDR3 sequence is CASSLRETQYF. Here the CDR3 DNA reads TGTGCCAGCAGCTTGAGAGAGACCCAGTACTTC.

V and J are TRBV18 and TRBJ2-1, with TRBD1 identical over 11 bases. CDR1 KGHSH and CDR2 LQKENI come from the germline V gene. The CDR3 has 15 amino acids. J lost 6 bases, V lost 3 bases, and 4 bases had no gene match. The CDR3 reads CASSPSGQGVNEQFF. CDR3 nucleotide sequence: TGTGCCAGCTCACCGTCGGGACAGGGGGTCAATGAGCAGTTCTTC. The variable domain in full, completed from reference TRBV18 and TRBJ2-1, reads NAGVMQNPRHLVRRRGQEARLRCSPMKGHSHVYWYRQLPEEGLKFMVYLQKENIIDESGMPKERFSAEFPKEGPSILRIQQVVRGDSAAYFCASSPSGQGVNEQFFGPGTRLTVL.

V usage is TRBV5-1 and J usage is TRBJ1-1, with D perhaps TRBD1 (5 bases). Trimming stripped 7 bases from V and 7 bases from J, with 17 bases between. Germline V gene sequence: CDR1 SGHRS, CDR2 YFSETQ. This CDR3 is 13 amino acids long. This chain's CDR3 is CASAPILGHEAFF. CDR3 sequence (DNA): TGCGCCAGCGCCCCTATTTTGGGGCATGAAGCTTTCTTT.

The chain carries TRBV7-9 and TRBJ2-7, with a weak D call TRBD2 (5 bases). V was trimmed by 0 bases and J by 3 bases, leaving 18 bases between them. Germline CDR1 is SEHNR and CDR2 is FQNEAQ (reference sequence). This CDR3 contains 17 residues. This CDR3 reads CASSLAESGLARYEQYF. The CDR3 nucleotides are TGTGCCAGCAGCTTAGCAGAATCCGGACTCGCCCGCTACGAGCAGTACTTC.